This T cell receptor beta chain was obtained from a study of blood T cell repertoires in COVID-19. Authors' data handling: Amplification of reference gene primers was used by the study to estimate nucleated cell counts. Here immunoSEQ multiplex PCR was the method, and the copy in TCRdb shows in-frame clones only, minus some. The V and J calls and clone size were taken over from that table, and D and trimming were inferred from the DNA. The data show hundreds of thousands of clones, around 90% seen once. As to this clone: A junction boundary mismatches the germline segment, possibly from a read error.

Germline assignment: CDR1 LNHDA and CDR2 SQIVND (reference sequence). There are 15 residues in the CDR3. Living in under 30 US areas, the participants were between roughly 18 and 90 years of age. The chain links TRBV19 to TRBJ2-3; perhaps TRBD2 as D (7 bases). The clonotype originates from a woman aged 30 to 39 who had recovered from COVID-19. Sequencing was done on a sample of PBMCs or T cells enriched from blood (not recorded which). CDR3 sequence: CASSISLAETGTQYF. The CDR3 DNA reads as TGTGCCAGTAGTATCTCTCTAGCGGAGACAGGTACGCAGTATTTT.